The TCR beta chain under discussion was sequenced for a study of CD8+CD57+ T cells in acquired aplastic anemia. Study summary: Sorted CD4+ and CD8+ cells yielded about 2.9 ug of DNA on average.

V lost 5 bases, J lost 9 bases, and 14 bases lay in between. The CDR3 covers 14 residues. Germline V CDR1 and CDR2: SGHTA, FQGTGA. Using genomic DNA as the template, TCR beta VDJ and CDR3 profiling was carried out. TCRdb fed the reads into MiXCR, producing one record per CDR3 protein. Among 55,000 to 80,000 distinct CDR3 sequences listed, around half were seen once. In regard to this clonotype: Its antigen is not identified.

Findings of the study overall: Patients and healthy controls showed no significant CD8+ Simpson's diversity difference.

The chain combines TRBV7-3 with TRBJ1-6, with TRBD1 as a possible D gene (5 bases). The TCR sequence derives from a human donor in good health, serving as a control. Sequencing was carried out using sorted CD4+, CD8+, or CD8+CD57+ T cells (not recorded which) from PBMCs. The CDR3 DNA follows: TGTGCCAGCAGCACCCAGGGTCGCGGTTCACCCCTCCACTTT. The encoded protein is CASSTQGRGSPLHF.